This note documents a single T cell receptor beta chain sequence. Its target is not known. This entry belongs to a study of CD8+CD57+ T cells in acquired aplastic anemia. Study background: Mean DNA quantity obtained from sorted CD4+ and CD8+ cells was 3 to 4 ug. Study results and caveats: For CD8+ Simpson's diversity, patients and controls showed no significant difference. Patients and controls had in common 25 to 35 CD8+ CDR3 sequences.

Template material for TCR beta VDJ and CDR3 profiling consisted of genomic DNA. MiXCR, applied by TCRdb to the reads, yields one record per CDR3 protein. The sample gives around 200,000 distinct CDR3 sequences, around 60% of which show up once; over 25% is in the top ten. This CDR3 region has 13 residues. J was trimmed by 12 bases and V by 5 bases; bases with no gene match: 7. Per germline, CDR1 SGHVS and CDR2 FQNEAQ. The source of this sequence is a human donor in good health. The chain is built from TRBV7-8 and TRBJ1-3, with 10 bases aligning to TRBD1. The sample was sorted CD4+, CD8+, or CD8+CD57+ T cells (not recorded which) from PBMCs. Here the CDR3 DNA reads TGTGCCAGCAGCGAGGGACAGGGGATTAGCATATATTTT. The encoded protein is CASSEGQGISIYF.